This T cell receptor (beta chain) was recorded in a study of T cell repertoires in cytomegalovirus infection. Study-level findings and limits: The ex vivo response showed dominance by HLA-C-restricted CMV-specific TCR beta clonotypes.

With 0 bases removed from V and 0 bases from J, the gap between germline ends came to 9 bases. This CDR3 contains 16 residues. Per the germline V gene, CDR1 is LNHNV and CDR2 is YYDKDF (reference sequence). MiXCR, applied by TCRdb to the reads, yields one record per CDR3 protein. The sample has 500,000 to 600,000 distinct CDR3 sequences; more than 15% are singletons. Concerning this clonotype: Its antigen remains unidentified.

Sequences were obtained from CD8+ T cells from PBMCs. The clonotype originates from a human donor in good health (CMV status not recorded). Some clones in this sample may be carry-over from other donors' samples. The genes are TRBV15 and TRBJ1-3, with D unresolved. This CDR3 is CATSRDTPSSGNTIYF. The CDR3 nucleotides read TGTGCCACCAGCAGAGATACCCCCTCCTCTGGAAACACCATATATTTT.